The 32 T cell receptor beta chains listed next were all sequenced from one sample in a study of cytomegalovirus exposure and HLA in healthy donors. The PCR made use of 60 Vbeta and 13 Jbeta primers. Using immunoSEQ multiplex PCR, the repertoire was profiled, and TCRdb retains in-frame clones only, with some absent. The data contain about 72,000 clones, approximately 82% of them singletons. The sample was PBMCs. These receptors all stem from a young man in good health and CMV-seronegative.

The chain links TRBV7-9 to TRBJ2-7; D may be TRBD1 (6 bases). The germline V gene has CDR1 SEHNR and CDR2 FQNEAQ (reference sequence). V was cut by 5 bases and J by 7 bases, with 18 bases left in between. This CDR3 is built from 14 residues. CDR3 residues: CASSPVRGSTEQYF. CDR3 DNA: TGTGCCAGCAGCCCCGTCAGGGGTTCTACGGAGCAGTACTTC. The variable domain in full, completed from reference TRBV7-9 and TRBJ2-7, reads DTGVSQNPRHKITKRGQNVTFRCDPISEHNRLYWYRQTLGQGPEFLTYFQNEAQLEKSRLLSDRFSAERPKGSFSTLEIQRTEQGDSAMYLCASSPVRGSTEQYFGPGTRLTVT.

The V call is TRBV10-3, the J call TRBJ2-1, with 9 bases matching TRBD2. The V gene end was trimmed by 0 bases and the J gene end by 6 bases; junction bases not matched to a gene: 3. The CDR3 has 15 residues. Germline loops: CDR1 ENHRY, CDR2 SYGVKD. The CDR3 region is CAISESGSGGNEQFF. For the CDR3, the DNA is TGTGCCATCAGTGAGTCTGGTAGCGGGGGCAATGAGCAGTTCTTC.

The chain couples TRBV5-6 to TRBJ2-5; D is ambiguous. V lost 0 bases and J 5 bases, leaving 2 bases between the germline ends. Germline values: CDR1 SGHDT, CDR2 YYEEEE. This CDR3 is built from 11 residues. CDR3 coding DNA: TGTGCCAGCAGCTTGGCGGAGACCCAGTACTTC. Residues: CASSLAETQYF.

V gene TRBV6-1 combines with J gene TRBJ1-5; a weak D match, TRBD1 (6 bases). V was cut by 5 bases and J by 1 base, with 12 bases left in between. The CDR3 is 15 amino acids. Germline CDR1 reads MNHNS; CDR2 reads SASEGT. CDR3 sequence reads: CASSISQGSNQPQHF. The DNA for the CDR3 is TGTGCCAGCAGTATCTCACAGGGCAGCAATCAGCCCCAGCATTTT.

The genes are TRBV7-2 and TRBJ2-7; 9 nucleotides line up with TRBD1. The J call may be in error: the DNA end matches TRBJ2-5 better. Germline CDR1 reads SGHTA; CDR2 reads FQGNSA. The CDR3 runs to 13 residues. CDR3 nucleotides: TGTGCCAGCAGCCATGGACAGGGGAAGACCCAGTACTTC. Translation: CASSHGQGKTQYF.

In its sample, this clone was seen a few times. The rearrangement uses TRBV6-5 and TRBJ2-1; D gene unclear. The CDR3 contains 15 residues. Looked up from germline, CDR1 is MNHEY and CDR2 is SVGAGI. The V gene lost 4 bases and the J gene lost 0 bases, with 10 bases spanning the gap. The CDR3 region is CASSSGLGSYNEQFF. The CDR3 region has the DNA TGTGCCAGCAGTTCAGGCCTTGGCTCCTACAATGAGCAGTTCTTC.

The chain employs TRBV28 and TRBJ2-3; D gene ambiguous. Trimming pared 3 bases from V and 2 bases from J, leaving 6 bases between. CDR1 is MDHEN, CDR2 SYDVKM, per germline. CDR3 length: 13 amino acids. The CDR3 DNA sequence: TGTGCCAGCAGTTTCCAAATCACAGATACGCAGTATTTT. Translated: CASSFQITDTQYF.

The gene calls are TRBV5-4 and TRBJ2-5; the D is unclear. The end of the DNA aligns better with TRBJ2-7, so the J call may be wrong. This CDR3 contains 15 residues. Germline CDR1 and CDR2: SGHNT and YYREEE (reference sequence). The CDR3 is CASSLAGQVTYEQYF. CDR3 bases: TGTGCCAGCAGCTTGGCCGGCCAGGTAACCTACGAGCAGTACTTC.

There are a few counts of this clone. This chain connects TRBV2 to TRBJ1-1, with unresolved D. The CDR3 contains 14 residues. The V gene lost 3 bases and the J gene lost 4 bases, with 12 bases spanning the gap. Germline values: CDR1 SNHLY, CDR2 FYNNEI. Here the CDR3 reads CASSDPGESTEAFF. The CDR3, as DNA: TGTGCCAGCAGTGACCCCGGGGAGAGCACTGAAGCTTTCTTT.

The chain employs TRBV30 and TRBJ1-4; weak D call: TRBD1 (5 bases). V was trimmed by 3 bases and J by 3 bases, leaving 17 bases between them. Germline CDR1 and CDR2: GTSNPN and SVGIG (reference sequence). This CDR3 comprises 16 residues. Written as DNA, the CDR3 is TGTGCCTGGAGCCAGGAAAACAGGTCACCTAATGAAAAACTGTTTTTT. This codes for CAWSQENRSPNEKLFF.

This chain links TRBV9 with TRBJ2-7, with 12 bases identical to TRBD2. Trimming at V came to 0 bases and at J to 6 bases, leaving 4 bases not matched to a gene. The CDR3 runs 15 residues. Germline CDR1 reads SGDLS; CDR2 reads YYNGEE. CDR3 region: CASSVGLAGASEQYF. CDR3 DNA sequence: TGTGCCAGCAGCGTAGGACTAGCGGGGGCTTCCGAGCAGTACTTC.

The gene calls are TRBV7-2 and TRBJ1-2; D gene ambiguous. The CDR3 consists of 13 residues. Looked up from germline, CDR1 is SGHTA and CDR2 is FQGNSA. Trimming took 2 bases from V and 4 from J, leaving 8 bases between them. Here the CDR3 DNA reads TGTGCCAGCAGCTTACGAGTTTCCTATGGCTACACCTTC. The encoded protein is CASSLRVSYGYTF.

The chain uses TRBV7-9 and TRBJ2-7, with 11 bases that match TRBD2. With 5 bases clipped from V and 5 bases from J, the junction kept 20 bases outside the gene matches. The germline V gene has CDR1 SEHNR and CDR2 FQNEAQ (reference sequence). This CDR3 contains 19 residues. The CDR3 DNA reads TGTGCCAGCAGCCCCGGGGTAGCGGGGGGGCCTCGGTTGTTGAACGAGCAGTACTTC. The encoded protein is CASSPGVAGGPRLLNEQYF. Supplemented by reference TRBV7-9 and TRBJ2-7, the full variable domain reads DTGVSQNPRHKITKRGQNVTFRCDPISEHNRLYWYRQTLGQGPEFLTYFQNEAQLEKSRLLSDRFSAERPKGSFSTLEIQRTEQGDSAMYLCASSPGVAGGPRLLNEQYFGPGTRLTVT.

DNA of the CDR3: TGTGCCAGCAGGGGACTAGCGGCTAGCACAGATACGCAGTATTTT. Amino acids: CASRGLAASTDTQYF. The chain couples TRBV6-1 to TRBJ2-3, with 11 nucleotides matching TRBD2. Per the germline V gene, CDR1 is MNHNS and CDR2 is SASEGT. The CDR3 runs 15 residues. The V gene end was trimmed by 6 bases and the J gene end by 0 bases; junction bases not matched to a gene: 2.

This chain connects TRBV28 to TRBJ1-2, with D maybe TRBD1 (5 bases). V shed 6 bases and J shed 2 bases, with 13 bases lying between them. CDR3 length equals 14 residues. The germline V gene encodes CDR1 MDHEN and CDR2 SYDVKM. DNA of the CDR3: TGTGCCAGCAGGGGGGGAGCGGGGAACTATGGCTACACCTTC. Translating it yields CASRGGAGNYGYTF.

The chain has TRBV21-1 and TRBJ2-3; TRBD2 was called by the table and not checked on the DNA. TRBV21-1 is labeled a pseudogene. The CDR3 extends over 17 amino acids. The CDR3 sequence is CVSSKEPKPPVTDTQYF. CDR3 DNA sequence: TGTGTCAGCAGCAAAGAGCCTAAACCACCCGTCACAGATACGCAGTATTTT.

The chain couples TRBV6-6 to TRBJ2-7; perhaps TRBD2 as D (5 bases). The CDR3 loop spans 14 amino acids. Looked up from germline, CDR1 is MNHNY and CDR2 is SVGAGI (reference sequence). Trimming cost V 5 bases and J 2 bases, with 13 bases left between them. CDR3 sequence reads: CASSHIRGAYEQYF. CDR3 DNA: TGTGCCAGCAGTCACATCCGGGGTGCCTACGAGCAGTACTTC.

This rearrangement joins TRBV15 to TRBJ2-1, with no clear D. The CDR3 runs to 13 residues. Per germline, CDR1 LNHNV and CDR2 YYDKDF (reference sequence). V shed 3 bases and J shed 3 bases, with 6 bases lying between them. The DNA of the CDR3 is TGTGCCACCAGCAGTTACTACTACAATGAGCAGTTCTTC. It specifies CATSSYYYNEQFF.

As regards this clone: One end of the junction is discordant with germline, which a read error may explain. DNA of the CDR3: TGTGCCCGCAGTTACAGAGGGAACACTGAAGCTTTCTTT. Translating gives CARSYRGNTEAFF. This rearrangement joins TRBV6-5 to TRBJ1-1, with D hard to call. From germline, CDR1 is MNHEY and CDR2 SVGAGI. The CDR3 extends over 13 amino acids.

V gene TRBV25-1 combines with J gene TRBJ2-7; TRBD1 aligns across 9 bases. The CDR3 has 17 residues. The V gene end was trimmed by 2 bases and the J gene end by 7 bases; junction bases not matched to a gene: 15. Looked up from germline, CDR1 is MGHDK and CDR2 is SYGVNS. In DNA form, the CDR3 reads TGTGCCAGCAGTGAAAACGAACTGACAGGGGGTTCCCGTGAGCAGTACTTC. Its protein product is CASSENELTGGSREQYF.

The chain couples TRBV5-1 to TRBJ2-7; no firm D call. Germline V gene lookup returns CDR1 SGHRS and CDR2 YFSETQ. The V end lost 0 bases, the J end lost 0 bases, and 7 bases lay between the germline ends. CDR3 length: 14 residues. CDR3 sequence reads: CASSLVPGSYEQYF. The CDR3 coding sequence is TGCGCCAGCAGCTTGGTACCAGGCTCCTACGAGCAGTACTTC.

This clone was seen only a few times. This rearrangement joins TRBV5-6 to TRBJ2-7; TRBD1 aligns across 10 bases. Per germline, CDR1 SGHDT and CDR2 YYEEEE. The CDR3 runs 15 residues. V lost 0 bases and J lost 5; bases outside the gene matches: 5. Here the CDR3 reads CASSLVWDRGHEQYF. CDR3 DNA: TGTGCCAGCAGCTTGGTCTGGGACAGGGGCCACGAGCAGTACTTC.

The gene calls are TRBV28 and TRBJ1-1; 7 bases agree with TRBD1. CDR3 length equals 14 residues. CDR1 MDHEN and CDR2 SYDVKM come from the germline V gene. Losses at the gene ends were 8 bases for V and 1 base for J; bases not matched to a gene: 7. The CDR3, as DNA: TGTGCCAGCCGACAGGGTACGGGGAACACTGAAGCTTTCTTT. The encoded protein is CASRQGTGNTEAFF.

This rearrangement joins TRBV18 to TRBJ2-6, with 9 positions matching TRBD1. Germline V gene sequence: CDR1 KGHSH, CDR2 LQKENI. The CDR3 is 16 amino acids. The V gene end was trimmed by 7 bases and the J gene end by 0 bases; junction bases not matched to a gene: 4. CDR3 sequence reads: CASFRDRASGANVLTF. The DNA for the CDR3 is TGTGCCAGCTTCCGGGACAGGGCCTCTGGGGCCAACGTCCTGACTTTC.

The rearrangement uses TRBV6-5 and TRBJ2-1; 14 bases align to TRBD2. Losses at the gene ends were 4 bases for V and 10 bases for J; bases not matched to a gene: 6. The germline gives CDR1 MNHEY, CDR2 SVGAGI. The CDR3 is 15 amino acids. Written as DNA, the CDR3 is TGTGCCAGCAGTTCGGGACTAGCGGGAGTTTACGAGCAGTTCTTC. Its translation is CASSSGLAGVYEQFF.

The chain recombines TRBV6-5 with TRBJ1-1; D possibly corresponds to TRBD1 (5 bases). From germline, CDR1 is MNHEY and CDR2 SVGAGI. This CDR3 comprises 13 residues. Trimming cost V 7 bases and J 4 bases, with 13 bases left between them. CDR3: CASTGFKGTEAFF. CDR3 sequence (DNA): TGTGCCAGCACAGGGTTCAAGGGCACTGAAGCTTTCTTT.

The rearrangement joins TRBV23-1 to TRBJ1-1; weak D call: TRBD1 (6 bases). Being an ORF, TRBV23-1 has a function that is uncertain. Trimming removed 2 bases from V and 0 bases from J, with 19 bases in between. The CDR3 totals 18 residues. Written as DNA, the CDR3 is TGCGCCAGCAGTCAAAGGGCAAGGGGGGGTCCCATGAACACTGAAGCTTTCTTT. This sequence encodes CASSQRARGGPMNTEAFF.

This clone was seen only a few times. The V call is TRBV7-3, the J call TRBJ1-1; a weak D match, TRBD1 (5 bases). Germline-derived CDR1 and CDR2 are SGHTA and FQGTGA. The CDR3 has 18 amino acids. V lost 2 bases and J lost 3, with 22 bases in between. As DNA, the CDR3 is TGTGCCAGCAGCTTACGGGGGGAATCCCTGGGGATGGACACTGAAGCTTTCTTT. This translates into CASSLRGESLGMDTEAFF.

CDR3 DNA: TGTGCCAGCAGCTTGGGGGGGGCGTATAACCGAAACACCATATATTTT. Translation gives CASSLGGAYNRNTIYF. J is TRBJ1-3 and V is TRBV7-6, with D possibly being TRBD1 (6 bases). The CDR3 loop spans 16 amino acids. With 3 bases removed from V and 5 bases from J, the gap between germline ends came to 17 bases. The germline V gene has CDR1 SGHVS and CDR2 FNYEAQ. Together with reference TRBV7-6 and TRBJ1-3, the CDR3 gives the full variable domain: GAGVSQSPRYKVTKRGQDVALRCDPISGHVSLYWYRQALGQGPEFLTYFNYEAQQDKSGLPNDRFSAERPEGSISTLTIQRTEQRDSAMYRCASSLGGAYNRNTIYFGEGSWLTVV.

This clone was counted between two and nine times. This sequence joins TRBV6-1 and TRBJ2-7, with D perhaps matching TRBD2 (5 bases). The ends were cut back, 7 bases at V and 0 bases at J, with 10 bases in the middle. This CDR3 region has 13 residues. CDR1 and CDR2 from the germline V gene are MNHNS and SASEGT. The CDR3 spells CASKAEVSYEQYF. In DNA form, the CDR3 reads TGTGCCAGCAAGGCGGAGGTCTCCTACGAGCAGTACTTC.

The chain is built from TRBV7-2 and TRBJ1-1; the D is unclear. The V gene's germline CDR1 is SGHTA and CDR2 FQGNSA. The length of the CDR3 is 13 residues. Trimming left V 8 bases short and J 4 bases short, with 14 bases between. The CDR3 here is CASHSYVITEAFF. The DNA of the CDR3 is TGTGCCAGCCACTCGTACGTGATCACTGAAGCTTTCTTT. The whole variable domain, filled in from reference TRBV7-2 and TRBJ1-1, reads GAGVSQSPSNKVTEKGKDVELRCDPISGHTALYWYRQSLGQGLEFLIYFQGNSAPDKSGLPSDRFSAERTGGSVSTLTIQRTQQEDSAVYLCASHSYVITEAFFGQGTRLTVV.

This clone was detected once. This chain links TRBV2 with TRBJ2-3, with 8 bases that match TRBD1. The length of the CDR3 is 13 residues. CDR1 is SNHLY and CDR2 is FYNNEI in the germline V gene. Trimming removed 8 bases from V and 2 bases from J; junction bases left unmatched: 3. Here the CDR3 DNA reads TGTGCCAGCCCGGGACAGGTCACAGATACGCAGTATTTT. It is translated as CASPGQVTDTQYF.